The clone carrying this T cell receptor (beta chain) showed up just a few times. This entry comes from a study of identical twins. Trimming took off 5 bases at V and 2 bases at J, with 16 bases between the two ends. The germline V gene has CDR1 DFQATT and CDR2 SNEGSKA (reference sequence). This CDR3 has 15 amino acids. A universal primer site arose from template switching, and cDNA bore unique molecular identifiers. One entry per CDR3 protein results from TCRdb running MiXCR on the 5' RACE reads. Of 500,000 or so distinct CDR3 sequences listed, 22% were seen once; the top ten hold around 1%. These data also featured in a second study, about T cells expressing NK-cell markers. As that study records: In more than 5 donors, dominant CD3+CD56+NKG2C+ clonotypes ranked among the top 10 CD8+ clonotypes.

This sequence originates from a woman aged 18-30 years in good health. The sequencing sample was made of CD4+ T cells sorted from blood. V and J are TRBV20-1 and TRBJ2-4; tentative D call: TRBD2 (7 bases). CDR3 DNA sequence: TGCAGTGCTCGGGGGGCCCATCATTCCAAAAACATTCAGTACTTC. It specifies CSARGAHHSKNIQYF.